The 15 T cell receptor beta chains given below trace back to one sample, sequenced in a study of CD8 T cells in Susac syndrome. The RNA input was 0.5 to 1 ug, and it was reverse transcribed with random hexamers. From the immunoSEQ multiplex PCR reads, TCRdb called clonotypes with MiXCR, one entry per CDR3 protein. The sample holds some 260,000 distinct CDR3 sequences, around 93% seen once. The sequencing input was CD4+ T cells from PBMCs. These receptors all come from a human donor with multiple sclerosis.

The chain links TRBV7-9 to TRBJ1-3; tentative D call: TRBD1 (6 bases). Trimming stripped 8 bases from V and 2 bases from J, with 13 bases between. CDR1 SEHNR and CDR2 FQNEAQ come from the germline V gene (reference sequence). The CDR3 runs 14 residues. In DNA, the CDR3 is TGTGCCAGCGGCATTCGGGACACTGGAAACACCATATATTTT. It encodes CASGIRDTGNTIYF.

The genes are TRBV20-1 and TRBJ2-7, with 7 bases lining up with TRBD1. Germline assignment: CDR1 DFQATT and CDR2 SNEGSKA (reference sequence). Losses at the gene ends were 1 base for V and 0 bases for J; bases not matched to a gene: 12. The CDR3 sequence is 17 residues long. The chain's CDR3 is CSARGDSSIRSSYEQYF. In nucleotides, the CDR3 is TGCAGTGCTAGAGGGGACAGTAGTATTCGAAGCTCCTACGAGCAGTACTTC.

This clonotype was detected only once. The chain combines TRBV4-1 with TRBJ2-7, with 13 bases that match TRBD2. Germline V CDR1 and CDR2: MGHRA, YSYEKL. CDR3 size: 17 residues. The junction had 10 bases not matched to a gene; V was cut back by 6 bases and J by 2 bases. The CDR3 loop is CASRHVGGLAGTYEQYF. CDR3 in DNA: TGCGCCAGCAGACACGTGGGGGGACTAGCGGGGACCTACGAGCAGTACTTC.

The chain uses TRBV18 and TRBJ2-7; D unclear. CDR1 KGHSH and CDR2 LQKENI come from the germline V gene. The CDR3 covers 13 residues. V lost 3 bases and J lost 2, with 8 bases in between. CDR3 loop: CASSPASTYEQYF. The CDR3 bases are TGTGCCAGCTCACCGGCCTCTACCTACGAGCAGTACTTC.

This chain uses TRBV18 with TRBJ2-7; 7 bases match TRBD1. There are 14 residues in the CDR3. The germline CDR1 and CDR2 sequences are KGHSH and LQKENI. V lost 4 bases and J lost 2; bases outside the gene matches: 5. The CDR3 DNA reads TGTGCCAGCTCACTCGACAGGGAAGCCTACGAGCAGTACTTC. It codes for CASSLDREAYEQYF.

The chain is built from TRBV30 and TRBJ1-2, with no clear D. Germline CDR1 is GTSNPN and CDR2 is SVGIG (reference sequence). V lost 0 bases and J 6 bases, leaving 8 bases between the germline ends. This CDR3 spans 12 amino acids. CDR3 bases: TGTGCCTGGAGTGTACTGGGAAATGGCTACACCTTC. It codes for CAWSVLGNGYTF.

This chain's CDR3 is CSARGRLAGTSTDTQYF. CDR3 bases: TGCAGTGCTAGAGGTCGACTAGCGGGGACTAGCACAGATACGCAGTATTTT. The chain carries TRBV20-1 and TRBJ2-3, with TRBD2 matching over 11 bases. CDR3 length: 17 amino acids. V gave up 1 base and J gave up 0 bases; unmatched junction bases: 6. Germline CDR1 is DFQATT and CDR2 is SNEGSKA (reference sequence).

V and J are TRBV6-1 and TRBJ1-5; D gene uncertain. The germline CDR1 and CDR2 sequences are MNHNS and SASEGT. Trimming took off 3 bases at V and 6 bases at J, with 9 bases between the two ends. CDR3 length: 13 amino acids. As DNA, the CDR3 is TGTGCCAGCAGTGACAGGTTCGGTCAGCCCCAGCATTTT. It codes for CASSDRFGQPQHF.

This clonotype showed up just once. The gene calls are TRBV19 and TRBJ2-5; 8 nucleotides match TRBD1. The CDR3 sequence is 14 residues long. Trimming removed 6 bases from V and 2 bases from J; junction bases left unmatched: 5. Germline loops: CDR1 LNHDA, CDR2 SQIVND (reference sequence). CDR3 coding DNA: TGTGCCAGTAGCGACAGGGGAGAACAAGAGACCCAGTACTTC. This codes for CASSDRGEQETQYF. Complete variable domain (other parts from reference TRBV19 and TRBJ2-5): DGGITQSPKYLFRKEGQNVTLSCEQNLNHDAMYWYRQDPGQGLRLIYYSQIVNDFQKGDIAEGYSVSREKKESFPLTVTSAQKNPTAFYLCASSDRGEQETQYFGPGTRLLVL.

V usage is TRBV30 and J usage is TRBJ1-1, with 7 nucleotides matching TRBD1. Germline CDR1 reads GTSNPN; CDR2 reads SVGIG (reference sequence). V lost 5 bases and J lost 1; bases outside the gene matches: 4. The length of the CDR3 is 13 residues. As DNA, the CDR3 is TGTGCCTGGGACAAGGGGGCGAACACTGAAGCTTTCTTT. It yields the protein CAWDKGANTEAFF.

Only a few counts were recorded for this clonotype. The chain joins TRBV25-1 to TRBJ1-5; D unresolved. Trimming removed 4 bases from V and 0 bases from J, with 7 bases in between. From germline, CDR1 is MGHDK and CDR2 SYGVNS. The CDR3 extends over 14 amino acids. CDR3: CASSGLGSNQPQHF. The CDR3 coding sequence is TGTGCCAGCAGTGGTCTGGGTAGCAATCAGCCCCAGCATTTT.

The V and J genes are TRBV28 and TRBJ1-1; D not certain. CDR3 size: 15 residues. V was cut by 5 bases and J by 1 base, with 14 bases left in between. CDR1 is MDHEN, CDR2 SYDVKM, per germline. CDR3 sequence reads: CASSPLTWGNTEAFF. The CDR3 DNA reads as TGTGCCAGCAGTCCACTGACGTGGGGGAACACTGAAGCTTTCTTT. The variable domain in full, completed from reference TRBV28 and TRBJ1-1, reads DVKVTQSSRYLVKRTGEKVFLECVQDMDHENMFWYRQDPGLGLRLIYFSYDVKMKEKGDIPEGYSVSREKKERFSLILESASTNQTSMYLCASSPLTWGNTEAFFGQGTRLTVV.

CDR3 bases: TGTGCCATCAGTGGGTGGACGGCCTATGGCTACACCTTC. As protein: CAISGWTAYGYTF. The chain is built from TRBV10-3 and TRBJ1-2; D gene uncertain. This CDR3 has 13 residues. The ends were cut back, 4 bases at V and 4 bases at J, with 10 bases in the middle. Germline V gene sequence: CDR1 ENHRY, CDR2 SYGVKD.

V gene TRBV27 combines with J gene TRBJ2-2; the match to TRBD1 covers 7 bases. Unmatched junction bases numbered 12, after V lost 6 bases and J lost 5 bases. The CDR3 loop spans 16 amino acids. The germline V gene has CDR1 MNHEY and CDR2 SMNVEV (reference sequence). The CDR3: CASREAWGQSTGELFF. The CDR3 region has the DNA TGTGCCAGCAGAGAGGCGTGGGGACAGAGTACCGGGGAGCTGTTTTTT.

The rearrangement uses TRBV6-4 and TRBJ2-1; TRBD1 matches 10 bases. The V and J ends lost 10 bases and 2 bases, in that order; junction bases with no gene match: 2. Germline CDR1 reads MRHNA; CDR2 reads SNTAGT. The CDR3 covers 13 residues. CDR3: CATGQGAYNEQFF. CDR3 DNA sequence: TGTGCCACCGGACAGGGGGCCTACAATGAGCAGTTCTTC.